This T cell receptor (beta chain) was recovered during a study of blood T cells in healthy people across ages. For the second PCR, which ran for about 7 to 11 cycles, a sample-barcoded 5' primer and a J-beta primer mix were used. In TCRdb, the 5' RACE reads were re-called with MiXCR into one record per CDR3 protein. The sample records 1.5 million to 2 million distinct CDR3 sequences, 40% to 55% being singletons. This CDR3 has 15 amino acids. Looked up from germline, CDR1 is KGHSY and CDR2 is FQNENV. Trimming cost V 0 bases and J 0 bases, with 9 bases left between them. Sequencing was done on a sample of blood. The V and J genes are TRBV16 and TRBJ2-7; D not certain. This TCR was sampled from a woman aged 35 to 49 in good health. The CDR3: CASSQSPLHSYEQYF. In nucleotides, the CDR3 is TGTGCCAGCAGCCAATCTCCCCTGCACTCCTACGAGCAGTACTTC.